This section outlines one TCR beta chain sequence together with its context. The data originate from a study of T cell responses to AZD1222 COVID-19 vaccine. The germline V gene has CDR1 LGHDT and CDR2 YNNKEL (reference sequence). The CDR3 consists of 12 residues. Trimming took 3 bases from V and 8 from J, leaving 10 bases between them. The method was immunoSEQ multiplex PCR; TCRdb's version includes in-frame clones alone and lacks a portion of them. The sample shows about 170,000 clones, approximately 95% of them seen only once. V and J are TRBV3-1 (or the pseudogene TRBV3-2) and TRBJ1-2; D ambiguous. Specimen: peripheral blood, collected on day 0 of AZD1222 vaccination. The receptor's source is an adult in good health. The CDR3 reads CASSHGLVGYTF. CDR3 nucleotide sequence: TGTGCCAGCAGCCACGGGCTGGTAGGCTACACCTTC.